This T cell receptor beta chain came from a study of blood T cell repertoires in COVID-19. For the study at large: PBMCs, B-cell-depleted T cells, or T cells were the source of the cDNA or gDNA that made up the material.

The CDR3 covers 16 residues. Germline V gene lookup returns CDR1 MNHEY and CDR2 SMNVEV (reference sequence). Trimming cost V 0 bases and J 3 bases, with 12 bases left between them. Those who participated ranged in age from roughly 18 to 90 years and resided in under 25 US areas. Recovery among Cohort 3 donors was established by two negative PCRs, clearance, or symptom resolution. Per the study methods: From reference gene primer amplification, estimates of nucleated cell counts were derived. Clones were sequenced by immunoSEQ multiplex PCR, and TCRdb holds only the in-frame ones, with some missing. The V and J calls and the clone size are those of that table, but D and trimming were determined from the DNA. The sample holds around 190,000 clones, approximately 84% seen once.

This chain joins TRBV27 and TRBJ1-3; maybe TRBD1 (5 bases). This sequence was found in a woman aged 30 to 39 who had recovered from COVID-19. The sample taken for sequencing was PBMCs or T cells enriched from blood (not recorded which). For the CDR3, the DNA is TGTGCCAGCAGTTTATCGGGGGGGTTAGGTGGAAACACCATATATTTT. Translation: CASSLSGGLGGNTIYF.